A selection of T cell receptor beta chains follows, all from one sample in a study of cytomegalovirus exposure and HLA in healthy donors. Assay used: immunoSEQ multiplex PCR; TCRdb lists only in-frame clones, some missing. The table has some 120,000 clones, roughly 15% seen once; the top ten hold 1.9%. Sequenced sample: PBMCs. The receptors originated from a woman between 18 and 29 years old in good health and CMV-seronegative. The CDR3 runs from the conserved cysteine through the conserved F or W. A D gene is named only where the DNA matches it firmly.

D,V,CDR3
NA,TRBV28,CASSSILGPAGNQPQHF
TRBD1,TRBV6-1,CATGTGVLNQPQHF
TRBD1,TRBV5-4,CASSFSRGQGGYTF
NA,TRBV2,CASRTGSNYGYTF
TRBD1,TRBV4-3,CASSQGLGQGAYGYTF
NA,TRBV28,CASSDPGQLQETQYF
TRBD2,TRBV7-6,CASSLNSGTSGANTGELFF
NA,TRBV28,CASSFPERQETQYF
NA,TRBV7-9,CASSLGGADYGYTF
TRBD1,TRBV6-5,CASSNPGQLNTEAFF
NA,TRBV28,CASSKTSSGNTIYF
NA,TRBV28,CASSPPSGANEKLFF
NA,TRBV15,CATSRDYDGANYGYTF
NA,TRBV6-6,CASSDLTPWDTEAFF
TRBD1,TRBV4-3,CASSQPDREEGANVLTF
NA,TRBV10-3,CAIRPEVENNEQFF